In its sample, the clone carrying this TCR beta chain was seen many times. Relying on iRepertoire HTBI primers and Arm-PCR of CDR3 regions, the team built TCR beta libraries. In TCRdb, the multiplex PCR reads were re-called with MiXCR into one record per CDR3 protein. The sample lists hundreds of thousands of distinct CDR3 sequences, roughly 15% occurring once. The sample comes from a study of regulatory T cells in long-lasting Graves disease. Time point denoted: newly diagnosed GD, antithyroid drugs for less than 3 months. Isolated PBMC RNA provided the starting material for the TCR library. These data also featured in a second study, about T cells in Graves' hyperthyroidism and ophthalmopathy.

The receptor comes from a woman in her 30s with Graves disease. The sample was peripheral blood mononuclear cells (PBMCs), taken at new diagnosis, from a patient treated with antithyroid drugs.

Written as DNA, the CDR3 is TGTGCCAGCAGTTACCACCGACAGGGAATCATTGAGACCTTC. It yields the protein CASSYHRQGIIETF. This chain links TRBV6-5 with TRBJ1-2; 7 bases align to TRBD1. There are 14 residues in the CDR3. Germline V gene sequence: CDR1 MNHEY, CDR2 SVGAGI. V lost 2 bases, J lost 14 bases, and 14 bases stayed unmatched.